The rows below give T cell receptor beta chains drawn from one sample of a study of cytotoxic CD8 clonotypes in ibrutinib-treated CLL. Assay: immunoSEQ multiplex PCR; the TCRdb copy retains only in-frame clones and omits some. The sample records roughly 11,000 clones, roughly four fifths being singletons. The source was PBMCs, collected at disease progression, from a patient treated with ibrutinib. The source is a human donor with chronic lymphocytic leukemia. The CDR3 runs from the conserved cysteine through the conserved F or W. The D gene is left open where the match is weak. Clone size is shown for a subset of rows, as once, few, many or a class of expanded clone.

-	few	TRBV6-1	TRBJ2-2	TGTGCCAGCACTTGGGGAGCCGGGGAGCTGTTTTTT	CASTWGAGELFF
-	-	TRBV9	TRBJ2-4	TGTGCCAGCAGCGTTCTTGGACAAGGAAACATTCAGTACTTC	CASSVLGQGNIQYF
-	-	TRBV10-2	TRBJ1-1	TGCGCCAGCCTAACAATAGGGAACACTGAAGCTTTCTTT	CASLTIGNTEAFF
-	-	TRBV11-2	TRBJ2-1	TGTGCCAGCAGCTTAGCGGGAGAGGACAATGAGCAGTTCTTC	CASSLAGEDNEQFF
-	-	TRBV2	TRBJ2-7	TGTGCCAGCAGTCCCCGCCGGGCCGAGGGGTACGAGCAGTACTTC	CASSPRRAEGYEQYF
-	once	TRBV11-3	TRBJ2-3	TGTGCCAGCAGCTTGGGGCAGGGGTCAGATACGCAGTATTTT	CASSLGQGSDTQYF
-	-	TRBV5-1	TRBJ2-1	TGCGCCAGCAGCTTGGCCGGGCTAGCTTACAATGAGCAGTTCTTC	CASSLAGLAYNEQFF
-	-	TRBV5-6	TRBJ1-1	TGTGCCAGCAGCTTGAGGGCTGGGGTTGGGGACACTGAAGCTTTCTTT	CASSLRAGVGDTEAFF
TRBD1	-	TRBV28	TRBJ1-5	TGTGCCAGCAGTACTCGCCGGACAGGGTATAGCAATCAGCCCCAGCATTTT	CASSTRRTGYSNQPQHF
TRBD1	-	TRBV4-1	TRBJ2-2	TGCGCCAGCAGCCCGACAGGGGGCTTGTGGACCGGGGAGCTGTTTTTT	CASSPTGGLWTGELFF
TRBD1	-	TRBV29-1	TRBJ1-5	TGCAGCGCCCGAACAGGGGATAGGCAGCCCCAGCATTTT	CSARTGDRQPQHF
-	-	TRBV4-1	TRBJ2-1	TGCGCCAGCAGCCAAGGAAGAGAACCGGATGAGCAGTTCTTC	CASSQGREPDEQFF
-	-	TRBV5-1	TRBJ1-1	TGCGCCAGCAGCTTGTTAGGCACTGAAGCTTTCTTT	CASSLLGTEAFF
-	-	TRBV7-9	TRBJ2-2	TGTGCCAGCAGCTTAGTTAGCGGGAACACCGGGGAGCTGTTTTTT	CASSLVSGNTGELFF
TRBD1	-	TRBV19	TRBJ2-1	TGTGCCAGTACGGACAGGGGGGCCTACAATGAGCAGTTCTTC	CASTDRGAYNEQFF
TRBD1	-	TRBV2	TRBJ2-2	TGTGCCAGCAGTACCCGGGGGACAGGGGGAACCGGGGAGCTGTTTTTT	CASSTRGTGGTGELFF
TRBD2	-	TRBV18	TRBJ2-1	TGTGCCAGCTCACTCCGGACTAGCGGGCTCCTCGGGAATGAGCAGTTCTTC	CASSLRTSGLLGNEQFF
TRBD1	-	TRBV11-2	TRBJ1-2	TGTGCCAGCAGTTACAACGACAGGGGAGATAACTATGGCTACACCTTC	CASSYNDRGDNYGYTF
TRBD2	-	TRBV2	TRBJ2-1	TGTGCCAGCAGGCTACTAGCGGGCCAATACAATGAGCAGTTCTTC	CASRLLAGQYNEQFF
TRBD1	-	TRBV9	TRBJ2-5	TGTGCCAGCAGCCGGACAGGAAATGAAGAGACCCAGTACTTC	CASSRTGNEETQYF
-	-	TRBV6-5	TRBJ2-5	TGTGCCAGCAGTTACTCCGGGGGGGCAGGGGGCCCCCAGTACTTC	CASSYSGGAGGPQYF
TRBD2	-	TRBV9	TRBJ2-7	TGTGCCAGCAGCGACTCCGGGACTAGCGGACCCTACGAGCAGTACTTC	CASSDSGTSGPYEQYF
-	-	TRBV28	TRBJ2-7	TGTGCCAGCAGTTTACTGGCTAGCGCTTCCTACGAGCAGTACTTC	CASSLLASASYEQYF
TRBD1	-	TRBV4-1	TRBJ2-2	TGCGCCAGCAGCCAAGACAGGGGGCATAGCGGGGAGCTGTTTTTT	CASSQDRGHSGELFF